A single sample gave rise to the 19 T cell receptor beta chains below, sequenced in a study of T cells in localized non-small cell lung cancer. Only in-frame clones appear in the TCRdb table, and some are missing; sequencing was by immunoSEQ multiplex PCR. The table lists over 45,000 clones, about 90% of them singletons. The material sequenced was peripheral blood, taken before any cancer treatment. The origin of the receptors is a man aged 40 to 75 with stage I squamous cell lung carcinoma.

As DNA, the CDR3 is TGTGCCAGCATGACGCCAAACTATGGCTACACCTTC. This translates into CASMTPNYGYTF. This sequence joins TRBV28 and TRBJ1-2; D call uncertain. V was shortened by 7 bases and J by 2 bases, with 8 bases between the two germline ends. Germline values: CDR1 MDHEN, CDR2 SYDVKM. CDR3 size: 12 residues.

As DNA, the CDR3 is TGTGCCACCAGCACGCTACCCCAGGGGGCGCGGGGCTACACCTTC. It yields the protein CATSTLPQGARGYTF. This chain links TRBV15 with TRBJ1-2; 8 bases are a match to TRBD1. The CDR3 has 15 amino acids. Germline trimming cut 4 bases from V and 8 bases from J; bases unmatched to any gene: 12. Germline V gene data show CDR1 as LNHNV and CDR2 as YYDKDF (reference sequence).

This clone was seen a handful of times. The chain combines TRBV2 with TRBJ1-2; 10 bases fit TRBD1. CDR3 size: 14 residues. CDR1 is SNHLY, CDR2 FYNNEI, per germline. Unmatched junction bases numbered 7, after V lost 5 bases and J lost 7 bases. This CDR3 is CASSPSRDRGGYTF. The CDR3 DNA is TGTGCCAGCAGTCCGTCCCGGGACAGGGGTGGCTACACCTTC.

This chain connects TRBV5-1 to TRBJ1-1; possibly TRBD1 for D (5 bases). Between the trimmed V and J ends, which lost 0 bases and 1 base, there was a span of 7 bases. From germline, CDR1 is SGHRS and CDR2 YFSETQ. The length of the CDR3 is 14 residues. The CDR3: CASSLDRSNTEAFF. The CDR3 bases are TGCGCCAGCAGCTTGGACAGGTCGAACACTGAAGCTTTCTTT.

This rearrangement joins TRBV28 to TRBJ2-1; possible D gene TRBD2, 5 bases. The CDR3 extends over 12 amino acids. The germline gives CDR1 MDHEN, CDR2 SYDVKM. The V and J ends lost 6 bases and 5 bases respectively, with 8 bases between them. In DNA form, the CDR3 reads TGTGCCAGCAGCCTGCGGGACAATGAGCAGTTCTTC. This gives the protein CASSLRDNEQFF.

The chain combines TRBV30 with TRBJ2-7; D perhaps matches TRBD2 (5 bases). CDR3 length: 14 amino acids. Germline-derived CDR1 and CDR2 are GTSNPN and SVGIG (reference sequence). V was pared by 0 bases and J by 2 bases, with 11 bases between. The CDR3 reads CAWSVGSGAYEQYF. CDR3 bases: TGTGCCTGGAGTGTCGGAAGCGGAGCCTACGAGCAGTACTTC.

This chain links TRBV4-2 with TRBJ2-3, with D unresolved. CDR1 is LGHNA, CDR2 YNFKEQ, per germline. The CDR3 consists of 12 residues. Trimming removed 0 bases at V and 5 bases at J, with 3 bases between. The CDR3 DNA follows: TGTGCCAGCAGCCAAGAACGAGATACGCAGTATTTT. Translated, it gives CASSQERDTQYF.

This chain connects TRBV2 to TRBJ1-1, with 8 nucleotides matching TRBD1. The CDR3 is 13 amino acids. J lost 12 bases, V lost 10 bases, and 16 bases had no gene match. From germline, CDR1 is SNHLY and CDR2 FYNNEI. CDR3 DNA: TGTGCCACCGATCCCGGACAGGGCAGTGCAACTTTCTTT. Translated, it gives CATDPGQGSATFF.

The chain uses TRBV28 and TRBJ2-7; no clear D gene. The CDR3 contains 12 residues. Germline CDR1 is MDHEN and CDR2 is SYDVKM. Between the trimmed V and J ends, which lost 3 bases and 3 bases, there was a span of 6 bases. The CDR3 sequence: CASSFPLYEQYF. The CDR3 DNA reads TGTGCCAGCAGTTTTCCCCTCTACGAGCAGTACTTC.

This clone was observed a single time. This rearrangement joins TRBV25-1 to TRBJ1-1; D unresolved. The ends were cut back, 5 bases at V and 1 base at J, with 14 bases in the middle. Germline values: CDR1 MGHDK, CDR2 SYGVNS. This CDR3 is 15 amino acids long. The CDR3: CASSIPGIRNTEAFF. In nucleotides, the CDR3 is TGTGCCAGCAGTATTCCAGGTATTCGGAACACTGAAGCTTTCTTT.

This chain joins TRBV4-3 and TRBJ1-2, with 7 bases matching TRBD1. Germline lookup yields CDR1 LGHNA and CDR2 YSLEER. The CDR3 runs 16 residues. Trimming took 4 bases from V and 1 from J; bases not matched to a gene: 9. CDR3 protein: CASSLHTGDVNYGYTF. DNA of the CDR3: TGCGCCAGCAGCCTTCATACAGGGGACGTTAACTATGGCTACACCTTC.

The rearrangement uses TRBV11-3 and TRBJ2-7, with a tentative D call TRBD1 (6 bases). Germline V lookup: CDR1 SGHNT, CDR2 YENEEA. The CDR3 sequence is 15 residues long. V gave up 5 bases and J gave up 1 base, with 15 bases separating them. The CDR3 nucleotides read TGTGCCAGCAGCCCCTCAGGGGCCTTATCCTACGAGCAGTACTTC. Amino acids: CASSPSGALSYEQYF.

V gene TRBV7-3 combines with J gene TRBJ2-2; 9 positions agree with TRBD1. This CDR3 has 15 amino acids. Trimming removed 6 bases from V and 4 bases from J; junction bases left unmatched: 6. Germline V gene lookup returns CDR1 SGHTA and CDR2 FQGTGA. The chain's CDR3 is CASSNTGGGTGELFF. CDR3 nucleotides: TGTGCCAGCAGTAACACAGGGGGCGGCACCGGGGAGCTGTTTTTT.

V and J are TRBV5-1 and TRBJ2-5; 11 positions match TRBD1. Germline loops: CDR1 SGHRS, CDR2 YFSETQ. The CDR3 is made up of 14 amino acids. The ends lost 0 bases at V and 10 bases at J; junction bases unmatched: 5. CDR3: CASSLVGTGGFQYF. The CDR3 bases are TGCGCCAGCAGCTTGGTCGGGACAGGGGGTTTCCAGTACTTC.

This clone was observed once. This chain links TRBV2 with TRBJ1-5; 7 bases agree with TRBD1. V dropped 4 bases and J dropped 7; count of bases not matched to a gene: 7. CDR3 length equals 14 residues. Germline CDR1 is SNHLY and CDR2 is FYNNEI. The CDR3 region is CASSVGGGRQPQHF. CDR3 in DNA: TGTGCCAGCAGTGTAGGAGGGGGCCGACAGCCCCAGCATTTT.

The chain couples TRBV11-2 to TRBJ2-7, with 9 bases aligning to TRBD2. There are 15 residues in the CDR3. V was pared by 6 bases and J by 1 base, with 7 bases of the junction left unmatched. Germline loops: CDR1 SGHAT, CDR2 FQNNGV. In DNA, the CDR3 is TGTGCCAGCAGGATGGAGCGGGAGGTATCCTACGAGCAGTACTTC. This translates into CASRMEREVSYEQYF.

The chain links TRBV11-3 to TRBJ2-1; 12 nucleotides line up with TRBD2. The CDR3 is 18 residues long. The V segment lost 5 bases and the J segment 6 bases; nucleotides outside the gene matches: 14. Per the germline V gene, CDR1 is SGHNT and CDR2 is YENEEA. CDR3 in amino acids: CASSLTGWLAGGSNEQFF. DNA of the CDR3: TGTGCCAGCAGCCTAACAGGGTGGCTAGCGGGAGGGAGCAATGAGCAGTTCTTC.

The chain employs TRBV15 and TRBJ1-4; no clear D gene. The CDR3 totals 16 residues. Germline V lookup: CDR1 LNHNV, CDR2 YYDKDF (reference sequence). Between the trimmed V and J ends, which lost 1 base and 0 bases, there was a span of 9 bases. In DNA form, the CDR3 reads TGTGCCACCAGCAGAGGCTTACTTGCAACTAATGAAAAACTGTTTTTT. Residues: CATSRGLLATNEKLFF.

The genes are TRBV27 and TRBJ2-1; TRBD2 agrees at 7 bases. This CDR3 has 17 residues. The J segment lost 7 bases and the V segment lost 6 bases, leaving 18 bases of the junction unmatched. Germline CDR1 and CDR2: MNHEY and SMNVEV (reference sequence). The CDR3 coding sequence is TGTGCCAGCAGCCCTGGTCTGATCCAGCGGGATTGGAATGAGCAGTTCTTC. It yields the protein CASSPGLIQRDWNEQFF.